The 18 T cell receptor beta chains listed next were all sequenced from one sample in a study of blood T cell repertoires in COVID-19. Using immunoSEQ multiplex PCR, the repertoire was profiled, and TCRdb retains in-frame clones only, with some absent. The sample contains 63,000 or so clones, roughly 81% of which appear only once. Sequences were obtained from peripheral blood. The receptors were sampled from a human donor in a cohort sampled during active COVID-19.

In this sample, this clone turned up once. V and J are TRBV19 and TRBJ2-2; possibly TRBD2 for D (6 bases). This CDR3 region has 14 residues. Germline CDR1 is LNHDA and CDR2 is SQIVND (reference sequence). V lost 0 bases and J lost 7, with 9 bases in between. The DNA for the CDR3 is TGTGCCAGTAGTATAGATGGGGGAGGCGGGGAGCTGTTTTTT. Residues: CASSIDGGGGELFF.

The V gene is TRBV28, the J gene TRBJ2-7; TRBD2 aligns across 10 bases. Germline CDR1 reads MDHEN; CDR2 reads SYDVKM. The CDR3 sequence is 13 residues long. The ends lost 2 bases at V and 7 bases at J; junction bases unmatched: 2. Written as DNA, the CDR3 is TGTGCCAGCAGTTTAAGCGGGAGGGAGGAGCAGTACTTC. Its protein is CASSLSGREEQYF.

CDR3 nucleotide sequence: TGTGCCAGCAGCTCCACCATTAGCGGGTTTAGCTCCTACGAGCAGTACTTC. Protein product: CASSSTISGFSSYEQYF. V and J are TRBV7-9 and TRBJ2-7; 7 bases align to TRBD2. The ends lost 4 bases at V and 0 bases at J; junction bases unmatched: 12. CDR3 length equals 17 residues. CDR1 SEHNR and CDR2 FQNEAQ come from the germline V gene (reference sequence).

This sequence joins TRBV27 and TRBJ2-7; 11 bases are shared with TRBD2. This CDR3 contains 13 residues. From germline, CDR1 is MNHEY and CDR2 SMNVEV (reference sequence). V gave up 4 bases and J gave up 7 bases; unmatched junction bases: 3. The CDR3 coding sequence is TGTGCCAGCAGTTCGGGACTAGCGGTTGAGCAGTACTTC. It translates to CASSSGLAVEQYF.

The chain couples TRBV5-8 to TRBJ2-7, with 10 bases fitting TRBD2. This CDR3 contains 16 residues. Germline CDR1 reads SGHTS; CDR2 reads YDEGEE. Trimming at V came to 7 bases and at J to 5 bases, leaving 15 bases not matched to a gene. The CDR3: CASRGWWLAGADEQYF. For the CDR3, the DNA is TGTGCCAGCCGCGGTTGGTGGCTAGCGGGAGCTGACGAGCAGTACTTC. The full variable domain, in which reference TRBV5-8 and TRBJ2-7 provide the parts outside the CDR3, is EAGVTQSPTHLIKTRGQQATLRCSPISGHTSVYWYQQALGLGLQFLLWYDEGEERNRGNFPPRFSGRQFPNYSSELNVNALELEDSALYLCASRGWWLAGADEQYFGPGTRLTVT.

The chain combines TRBV28 with TRBJ2-1; 9 nucleotides line up with TRBD2. The CDR3 sequence is 17 residues long. Germline V gene lookup returns CDR1 MDHEN and CDR2 SYDVKM. The J segment lost 1 base and the V segment lost 1 base, leaving 5 bases of the junction unmatched. The CDR3 bases are TGTGCCAGCAGTTTATCGGCGGGAGGGAGATCCTACAATGAGCAGTTCTTC. Protein product: CASSLSAGGRSYNEQFF.

The chain couples TRBV6-5 to TRBJ2-5, with a tentative D call TRBD2 (5 bases). This CDR3 spans 14 amino acids. V was shortened by 2 bases and J by 4 bases, with 11 bases between the two germline ends. Germline CDR1 and CDR2: MNHEY and SVGAGI. The CDR3 here is CASSYPGGGETQYF. The CDR3 region has the DNA TGTGCCAGCAGTTACCCAGGAGGCGGAGAGACCCAGTACTTC.

The V call is TRBV19, the J call TRBJ1-2; D gene ambiguous. Germline-derived CDR1 and CDR2 are LNHDA and SQIVND (reference sequence). Trimming cost V 6 bases and J 7 bases, with 15 bases left between them. This CDR3 has 13 amino acids. The CDR3 sequence: CASRRNSLSGYTF. The CDR3 region has the DNA TGTGCCAGTAGGAGAAACAGCCTCAGTGGCTACACCTTC.

The chain has TRBV10-3 and TRBJ2-7; the D gene is possibly TRBD1 (5 bases). The germline V and J ends were trimmed by 8 bases and 2 bases, with 22 bases remaining between them. The germline V gene encodes CDR1 ENHRY and CDR2 SYGVKD. The CDR3 has 16 residues. The CDR3 reads CAISSADRPTPYEQYF. The CDR3 DNA follows: TGTGCCATCTCGTCGGCCGACAGACCAACCCCCTACGAGCAGTACTTC.

The chain carries TRBV7-2 and TRBJ2-6; TRBD1 matches 10 bases. CDR3 length: 18 amino acids. V shed 5 bases, J shed 1 base, and the junction held 8 bases outside the gene matches. CDR1 and CDR2 from the germline V gene are SGHTA and FQGNSA. Here the CDR3 DNA reads TGTGCCAGCAGCCCCGGGACAGGGGCGGGGTCTGGGGCCAACGTCCTGACTTTC. This gives the protein CASSPGTGAGSGANVLTF.

The V call is TRBV7-9, the J call TRBJ2-1; TRBD2 matches 8 bases. The CDR3 extends over 15 amino acids. The V segment lost 0 bases and the J segment 7 bases; nucleotides outside the gene matches: 5. Germline CDR1 is SEHNR and CDR2 is FQNEAQ (reference sequence). In DNA, the CDR3 is TGTGCCAGCAGCTTAGCAGCGGGAGTAATAAATGAGCAGTTCTTC. Encoded protein: CASSLAAGVINEQFF.

The chain uses TRBV5-1 and TRBJ1-1; D not resolved. Germline-derived CDR1 and CDR2 are SGHRS and YFSETQ. The V end was cut by 6 bases, the J end by 1 base, with 22 bases between. The length of the CDR3 is 17 residues. Here the CDR3 reads CASTQWSIASGNTEAFF. The CDR3 DNA sequence: TGCGCCAGCACCCAATGGTCGATAGCGTCGGGGAACACTGAAGCTTTCTTT. The variable domain in full, completed from reference TRBV5-1 and TRBJ1-1, reads KAGVTQTPRYLIKTRGQQVTLSCSPISGHRSVSWYQQTPGQGLQFLFEYFSETQRNKGNFPGRFSGRQFSNSRSEMNVSTLELGDSALYLCASTQWSIASGNTEAFFGQGTRLTVV.

This chain links TRBV6-2 or TRBV6-3 with TRBJ2-7; D is unclear. Germline CDR1 is MNHEY and CDR2 is SVGEGT. Trimming stripped 0 bases from V and 5 bases from J, with 8 bases between. The CDR3 has 13 residues. The CDR3 bases are TGTGCCAGCAGTTACTCTATTGGGCACGAGCAGTACTTC. Its protein is CASSYSIGHEQYF.

This clone has only a few counts. The chain is built from TRBV5-1 and TRBJ1-2, with a weak D call TRBD1 (5 bases). The CDR3 has 14 amino acids. Deletions cut 4 bases from V and 4 bases from J, with 14 bases between. Germline assignment: CDR1 SGHRS and CDR2 YFSETQ. The CDR3 protein is CASSPLGLTYGYTF. In nucleotides, the CDR3 is TGCGCCAGCAGCCCCTTGGGGCTTACCTATGGCTACACCTTC.

This clone was observed a handful of times. The chain recombines TRBV2 with TRBJ2-5; D is unresolved. This CDR3 is 13 amino acids long. V lost 0 bases and J 5 bases, leaving 7 bases between the germline ends. Germline V lookup: CDR1 SNHLY, CDR2 FYNNEI. This CDR3 reads CASSEAYWETQYF. The DNA of the CDR3 is TGTGCCAGCAGTGAAGCCTATTGGGAGACCCAGTACTTC.

The V gene is TRBV28, the J gene TRBJ1-2; D remains unclear. V was trimmed by 4 bases and J by 1 base, leaving 16 bases between them. CDR1 and CDR2 from the germline V gene are MDHEN and SYDVKM. The CDR3 has 16 amino acids. The CDR3 spells CASSSVAHLHNYGYTF. The CDR3 DNA is TGTGCCAGCAGTTCCGTGGCACATCTCCATAACTATGGCTACACCTTC.

The chain uses TRBV9 and TRBJ1-4; 9 bases are a match to TRBD1. Germline CDR1 SGDLS, CDR2 YYNGEE. V gave up 3 bases and J gave up 6 bases; unmatched junction bases: 12. The CDR3 is 17 amino acids. CDR3 sequence (DNA): TGTGCCAGCAGCGAGGCCGGACGGGGGACAGGGTATGAAAAACTGTTTTTT. Amino acid sequence: CASSEAGRGTGYEKLFF.

The count of this clone is one. This chain's CDR3 is CASSDPQGSPIETQYF. The CDR3 bases are TGTGCCAGCAGTGACCCACAGGGGTCCCCGATAGAGACCCAGTACTTC. The genes are TRBV6-4 and TRBJ2-5, with 7 positions matching TRBD1. The J segment lost 4 bases and the V segment lost 2 bases, leaving 10 bases of the junction unmatched. The CDR3 sequence is 16 residues long. Germline V gene lookup returns CDR1 MRHNA and CDR2 SNTAGT.